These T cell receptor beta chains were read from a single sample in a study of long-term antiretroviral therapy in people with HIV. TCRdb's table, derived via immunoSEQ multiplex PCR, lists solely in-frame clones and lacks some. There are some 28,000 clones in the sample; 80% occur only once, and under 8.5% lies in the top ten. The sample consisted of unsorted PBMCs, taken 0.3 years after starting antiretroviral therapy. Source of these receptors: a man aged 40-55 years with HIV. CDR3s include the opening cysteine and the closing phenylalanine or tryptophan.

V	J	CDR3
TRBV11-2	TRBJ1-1	CASSSRQGNTEAFF
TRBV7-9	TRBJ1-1	CASSAQTGVGTEAFF
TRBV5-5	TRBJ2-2	CASSFTGTTVQSGELFF
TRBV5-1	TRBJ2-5	CASSYDTGGETQYF
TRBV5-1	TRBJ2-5	CASSFEQETQYF
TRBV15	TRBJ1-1	CATSRVGVLNTEAFF
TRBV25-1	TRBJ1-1	CASSESGTVNTEAFF
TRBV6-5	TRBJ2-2	CASSYTGNTGELFF
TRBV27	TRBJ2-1	CASSLMPYNEQFF
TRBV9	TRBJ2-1	CASSVAGQRSSYNEQFF
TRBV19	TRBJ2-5	CASSIAWGDVETQYF
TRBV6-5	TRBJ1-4	CASSYSGTVNEKLFF
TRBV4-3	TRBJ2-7	CASSQDRFGGPYKGLEQYF
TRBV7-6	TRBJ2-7	CASSLGVGGGSYEQYF
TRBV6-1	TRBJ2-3	CASSGDRRRDTQYF
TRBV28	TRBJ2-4	CASSILAGESGNIQYF
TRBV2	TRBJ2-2	CASSFLARGTGELFF
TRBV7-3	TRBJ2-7	CASSPRPSSYEQYF
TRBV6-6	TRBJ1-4	CASSPPGYLDEKLFF
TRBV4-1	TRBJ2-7	CASSRQGLTYEQYF
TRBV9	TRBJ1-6	CASSVYGGISPLHF
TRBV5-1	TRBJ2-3	CASSAVPSDTQYF
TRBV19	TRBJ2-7	CASSNGGPYEQYF